Sequencing of this T cell receptor beta chain was carried out in a study of T cells in Graves' hyperthyroidism and ophthalmopathy. In the study overall: The initial diagnosis was the point when peripheral blood was collected, ahead of any treatment.

The cohort's ophthalmopathy patients, a group with duration under 3 months, had a Clinical Activity Score of at least 3 and a NOSPECS grade of at least 4. Regions amplified from RNA transcripts were the TCR beta CDR3 regions. First-round RT-PCR of the TCR CDR3 relied on the HTBI primer set. TCRdb recomputed calls from the multiplex PCR reads with MiXCR, one row per CDR3 protein. Here the sample spans under 300,000 distinct CDR3 sequences, 20% to 25% being singletons. This clonotype has more than one count but fewer than ten. The germline CDR1 and CDR2 sequences are MNHNS and SASEGT. V gave up 6 bases and J gave up 4 bases; unmatched junction bases: 5. CDR3 size: 15 residues.

The specimen was blood. This rearrangement joins TRBV6-1 to TRBJ1-6; 8 nucleotides align to TRBD1. This TCR was recovered from a man aged 25 to 40 with Graves' ophthalmopathy. CDR3 in amino acids: CASRNRQGYNSPLHF. The CDR3 nucleotides read TGTGCCAGCAGGAATAGACAGGGGTATAATTCACCCCTCCACTTT.